Below are 27 T cell receptor beta chains sequenced from a single sample in a study of beta chain features in type 1 diabetes. Investigators reverse transcribed all isolated RNA, so they sequenced expressed TCRB transcripts. Profiling relied on immunoSEQ multiplex PCR, and the TCRdb table lists in-frame clones only, not all of them. The repertoire includes 150,000 to 200,000 clones, roughly an eighth of them detected once, and about 0.58% sits in the top ten. The sample was central memory CD4+ T cells from blood. All receptors derive from a woman in her late teens or twenties in good health.

The chain joins TRBV5-4 to TRBJ2-5; a weak D match, TRBD1 (5 bases). Trimming removed 4 bases from V and 1 base from J, with 11 bases in between. Per the germline V gene, CDR1 is SGHNT and CDR2 is YYREEE (reference sequence). CDR3 length equals 14 residues. CDR3 sequence: CASSPKGVQETQYF. In nucleotides, the CDR3 is TGTGCCAGCAGCCCGAAAGGGGTCCAAGAGACCCAGTACTTC. Together with reference TRBV5-4 and TRBJ2-5, the CDR3 gives the full variable domain: ETGVTQSPTHLIKTRGQQVTLRCSSQSGHNTVSWYQQALGQGPQFIFQYYREEENGRGNFPPRFSGLQFPNYSSELNVNALELDDSALYLCASSPKGVQETQYFGPGTRLLVL.

The table lists this clone with many counts. The chain links TRBV2 to TRBJ1-4; the D is unclear. The CDR3 is 15 amino acids. The germline gives CDR1 SNHLY, CDR2 FYNNEI. Trimming took off 3 bases at V and 5 bases at J, with 13 bases between the two ends. CDR3 in DNA: TGTGCCAGCAGTGACGCCGGACTCGGCAATGAAAAACTGTTTTTT. It specifies CASSDAGLGNEKLFF.

V and J are TRBV28 and TRBJ1-2, with D possibly TRBD1 on 6 matching bases. Trimming left V 5 bases short and J 8 bases short, with 21 bases between. The CDR3 runs 15 residues. Germline CDR1 is MDHEN and CDR2 is SYDVKM. The CDR3 spells CASSPVMGGPTGYTF. CDR3 in DNA: TGTGCCAGCAGTCCCGTTATGGGGGGGCCCACAGGCTACACCTTC.

This clone was seen ten or more times. V and J are TRBV29-1 and TRBJ1-3; D possibly corresponds to TRBD1 (6 bases). Trimming shortened V by 6 bases and J by 2 bases, and 8 bases separated the two germline ends. The CDR3 is made up of 12 amino acids. CDR1 is SQVTM, CDR2 ANQGSEA, per germline. The CDR3 loop is CSVRDTGNTIYF. The CDR3 bases are TGCAGCGTCCGGGACACTGGAAACACCATATATTTT.

This clone turned up a few times. This chain joins TRBV7-2 and TRBJ2-4; D is uncertain. The germline V and J ends were trimmed by 3 bases and 2 bases, with 8 bases remaining between them. The CDR3 has 14 amino acids. Germline CDR1 and CDR2: SGHTA and FQGNSA. Here the CDR3 reads CASSLGNSKNIQYF. CDR3 DNA sequence: TGTGCCAGCAGCTTGGGCAACTCCAAAAACATTCAGTACTTC.

The gene calls are TRBV28 and TRBJ2-7; 7 bases line up with TRBD2. After removal of 5 bases from V and 3 bases from J, the junction contained 10 bases not matched to a gene. CDR3 length equals 15 residues. Looked up from germline, CDR1 is MDHEN and CDR2 is SYDVKM. Written as DNA, the CDR3 is TGTGCCAGCAGTGGGGGGGGAACAAACGGCTACGAGCAGTACTTC. Translation: CASSGGGTNGYEQYF.

The gene calls are TRBV6-6 and TRBJ1-2, with 8 bases aligning to TRBD1. The length of the CDR3 is 13 residues. Germline trimming cut 2 bases from V and 8 bases from J; bases unmatched to any gene: 4. CDR1 and CDR2 from the germline V gene are MNHNY and SVGAGI (reference sequence). In DNA, the CDR3 is TGTGCCAGCAGTTACGGGACAGGAAGAGGCTACACCTTC. It specifies CASSYGTGRGYTF.

This clone appeared a few times. V is TRBV7-9 and J is TRBJ2-1; 7 bases align to TRBD1. V trimming: 4 bases; J trimming: 15 bases; junction bases outside the gene matches: 9. Germline lookup yields CDR1 SEHNR and CDR2 FQNEAQ (reference sequence). CDR3 length: 12 residues. The CDR3: CASSSNAGGVFF. The CDR3 bases are TGTGCCAGCAGCTCTAACGCAGGGGGTGTGTTCTTC. Looking up the rest from reference TRBV7-9 and TRBJ2-1 gives the full variable domain: DTGVSQNPRHKITKRGQNVTFRCDPISEHNRLYWYRQTLGQGPEFLTYFQNEAQLEKSRLLSDRFSAERPKGSFSTLEIQRTEQGDSAMYLCASSSNAGGVFFGPGTRLTVL.

This chain's CDR3 is CAWSLQVDTQYF. As DNA, the CDR3 is TGTGCCTGGAGCCTACAGGTGGATACGCAGTATTTT. The chain recombines TRBV30 with TRBJ2-3; weak D call: TRBD1 (5 bases). Trimming stripped 3 bases from V and 6 bases from J, with 10 bases between. The CDR3 runs 12 residues. Germline V CDR1 and CDR2: GTSNPN, SVGIG (reference sequence).

The chain joins TRBV2 to TRBJ1-5; D possibly corresponds to TRBD1 (5 bases). Trimming pared 5 bases from V and 5 bases from J, leaving 13 bases between. The CDR3 extends over 14 amino acids. The V gene's germline CDR1 is SNHLY and CDR2 FYNNEI. This CDR3 reads CASSIGGAYQPQHF. CDR3 nucleotides: TGTGCCAGCAGTATCGGAGGGGCCTATCAGCCCCAGCATTTT.

The chain is built from TRBV9 and TRBJ2-1; no reliable D call. The germline CDR1 and CDR2 sequences are SGDLS and YYNGEE. This CDR3 contains 14 residues. Deletions cut 0 bases from V and 6 bases from J, with 10 bases between. The CDR3 region has the DNA TGTGCCAGCAGCGTAGTCGATAGCAGCAATGAGCAGTTCTTC. It is translated as CASSVVDSSNEQFF.

This rearrangement joins TRBV28 to TRBJ1-5, with D possibly matching TRBD1 (6 bases). Germline CDR1 and CDR2: MDHEN and SYDVKM. There are 16 residues in the CDR3. V shed 1 base and J shed 2 bases, with 12 bases lying between them. CDR3 nucleotide sequence: TGTGCCAGCAGTTTATATGGCAGGGGCGGCAATCAGCCCCAGCATTTT. Translated, it gives CASSLYGRGGNQPQHF.

This clone has just a few counts. The rearrangement links TRBV11-3 to TRBJ2-1; no firm D call. The V end lost 5 bases, the J end lost 12 bases, and 14 bases lay between the germline ends. CDR1 SGHNT and CDR2 YENEEA come from the germline V gene. This CDR3 has 12 amino acids. The CDR3 sequence: CASSAAEPSQFF. DNA for the CDR3: TGTGCCAGCAGCGCCGCGGAGCCCTCGCAGTTCTTC.

V and J are TRBV7-2 and TRBJ2-1, with TRBD2 matching over 7 bases. After removal of 3 bases from V and 9 bases from J, the junction contained 11 bases not matched to a gene. Germline V gives CDR1 SGHTA, CDR2 FQGNSA. The CDR3 extends over 15 amino acids. CDR3 nucleotide sequence: TGTGCCAGCAGCTTTGGCCAGCGGGACGGACGTGAGCAGTTCTTC. Amino acids: CASSFGQRDGREQFF. Using reference TRBV7-2 and TRBJ2-1 for the parts outside the CDR3, the full variable domain is GAGVSQSPSNKVTEKGKDVELRCDPISGHTALYWYRQSLGQGLEFLIYFQGNSAPDKSGLPSDRFSAERTGGSVSTLTIQRTQQEDSAVYLCASSFGQRDGREQFFGPGTRLTVL.

This clone has more than one count but fewer than ten. This chain's CDR3 is CASRVGTSAYEQYF. The CDR3 region has the DNA TGTGCCAGCAGAGTCGGGACTAGCGCCTACGAGCAGTACTTC. The rearrangement links TRBV28 to TRBJ2-7, with 10 bases fitting TRBD2. The CDR3 sequence is 14 residues long. J gave up 2 bases and V 6 bases, and 4 bases lay outside the gene matches. Per germline, CDR1 MDHEN and CDR2 SYDVKM.

V gene TRBV6-6 combines with J gene TRBJ2-5; TRBD2 matches 12 bases. Germline V gene data show CDR1 as MNHNY and CDR2 as SVGAGI (reference sequence). J was trimmed by 2 bases and V by 5 bases; bases with no gene match: 6. This CDR3 contains 16 residues. Written as DNA, the CDR3 is TGTGCCAGCAGTAATCTAGCGGGAGGGCCGCAAGAGACCCAGTACTTC. Encoded protein: CASSNLAGGPQETQYF.

This clone was found a few times. The chain joins TRBV5-6 to TRBJ1-5, with D tentatively TRBD1 (6 bases). The germline gives CDR1 SGHDT, CDR2 YYEEEE. The CDR3 extends over 16 amino acids. Trimming took 0 bases from V and 8 from J, leaving 18 bases between them. CDR3 sequence (DNA): TGTGCCAGCAGCTTGGCCGGAGGACAGACCCAGAAGCCCCAGCATTTT. It is translated as CASSLAGGQTQKPQHF.

V and J are TRBV18 and TRBJ1-2; 10 nucleotides agree with TRBD1. The length of the CDR3 is 15 residues. V shed 5 bases, J shed 8 bases, and the junction held 11 bases outside the gene matches. Germline V gene data show CDR1 as KGHSH and CDR2 as LQKENI. The DNA for the CDR3 is TGTGCCAGCTCAGAGGACAGGGGGTTTGGCTACGGCTACACCTTC. Amino acids: CASSEDRGFGYGYTF.

The CDR3 sequence is CASSTLDSRFYEQYF. In DNA form, the CDR3 reads TGTGCCAGTAGTACCTTGGACAGCCGCTTCTACGAGCAGTACTTC. The rearrangement links TRBV19 to TRBJ2-7, with TRBD1 as a possible D gene (6 bases). CDR1 and CDR2 (germline): LNHDA, SQIVND (reference sequence). The length of the CDR3 is 15 residues. Trimming stripped 4 bases from V and 3 bases from J, with 16 bases between. The full variable domain, in which reference TRBV19 and TRBJ2-7 provide the parts outside the CDR3, is DGGITQSPKYLFRKEGQNVTLSCEQNLNHDAMYWYRQDPGQGLRLIYYSQIVNDFQKGDIAEGYSVSREKKESFPLTVTSAQKNPTAFYLCASSTLDSRFYEQYFGPGTRLTVT.

The V and J genes are TRBV4-2 and TRBJ2-1; D gene ambiguous. The germline gives CDR1 LGHNA, CDR2 YNFKEQ. This CDR3 comprises 12 residues. V was pared by 3 bases and J by 7 bases, with 7 bases between. This CDR3 is CASSHETNEQFF. The CDR3 bases are TGTGCCAGCAGCCATGAAACTAATGAGCAGTTCTTC.

The rearrangement links TRBV7-8 to TRBJ1-5; D remains ambiguous. The V and J ends lost 5 bases and 9 bases respectively, with 20 bases between them. The length of the CDR3 is 15 residues. Germline lookup yields CDR1 SGHVS and CDR2 FQNEAQ. The CDR3 sequence: CASSEGARAVTPQHF. CDR3 in DNA: TGTGCCAGCAGCGAGGGTGCGAGGGCCGTGACGCCCCAGCATTTT.

In its sample, this clone was seen a few times. The J gene is TRBJ2-3, the V gene TRBV18; TRBD2 aligns across 7 bases. The CDR3 consists of 15 residues. CDR1 and CDR2 from the germline V gene are KGHSH and LQKENI. V gave up 5 bases and J gave up 8 bases; unmatched junction bases: 13. The CDR3 region is CASSSEGGSRVTQYF. The CDR3 coding sequence is TGTGCCAGCTCATCAGAAGGCGGGAGCCGAGTTACGCAGTATTTT.

This clone has a handful of counts. DNA for the CDR3: TGTGCCAGCTCACCTAAACAGGGGCACACTGAAGCTTTCTTT. It yields the protein CASSPKQGHTEAFF. This rearrangement joins TRBV18 to TRBJ1-1, with 7 bases that match TRBD1. The germline V gene has CDR1 KGHSH and CDR2 LQKENI. With V trimmed by 3 bases and J by 3 bases, 4 bases remained unmatched. The CDR3 has 14 amino acids.

This clone has only a few counts. V gene TRBV5-1 combines with J gene TRBJ2-1; possible D gene TRBD2, 6 bases. This CDR3 is built from 16 residues. CDR1 is SGHRS, CDR2 YFSETQ, per germline. The V end lost 9 bases, the J end lost 0 bases, and 19 bases lay between the germline ends. The CDR3 spells CATSPQAGSSYNEQFF. The CDR3 DNA reads as TGCGCCACCTCTCCCCAAGCGGGTAGCTCCTACAATGAGCAGTTCTTC.

Only a few counts were recorded for this clone. The V call is TRBV7-9, the J call TRBJ2-7, with TRBD1 matching over 8 bases. CDR3 length: 16 amino acids. From germline, CDR1 is SEHNR and CDR2 FQNEAQ (reference sequence). V trimming: 2 bases; J trimming: 4 bases; junction bases outside the gene matches: 10. CDR3 region: CASSLTRGRVLYEQYF. CDR3 bases: TGTGCCAGCAGCTTAACCAGGGGGCGGGTTTTATACGAGCAGTACTTC.

This rearrangement joins TRBV9 to TRBJ2-1, with TRBD2 matching 14 bases. Germline assignment: CDR1 SGDLS and CDR2 YYNGEE. The junction had 2 bases not matched to a gene; V was cut back by 3 bases and J by 0 bases. There are 17 residues in the CDR3. The CDR3 coding sequence is TGTGCCAGCAGCGCCGGACTAGCGGGAGGCTCCTACAATGAGCAGTTCTTC. Its protein product is CASSAGLAGGSYNEQFF.

The rearrangement links TRBV18 to TRBJ2-7; 13 positions agree with TRBD2. J lost 2 bases, V lost 2 bases, and 0 bases had no gene match. This CDR3 contains 15 residues. Germline lookup yields CDR1 KGHSH and CDR2 LQKENI. The CDR3 is CASSPTSGGAYEQYF. CDR3 bases: TGTGCCAGCTCACCAACTAGCGGGGGGGCCTACGAGCAGTACTTC.